One and the same sample provided the 31 T cell receptor beta chains below, sequenced in a study of shared clonotypes between healthy human individuals. Sequencing was performed with immunoSEQ multiplex PCR; in TCRdb, only in-frame clones are kept and a portion is missing. The table records over a million clones, 96% of them present only once. The sample consisted of naive CD4+ T cells sorted from blood. The subset denotes: CD45RA+ positively selected. Receptors originate from a man aged 25 to 40 in good health.

The chain is built from TRBV2 and TRBJ2-1; 10 nucleotides match TRBD1. Trimming cost V 7 bases and J 3 bases; bases outside gene matches: 6. CDR1 and CDR2 (germline): SNHLY, FYNNEI. The CDR3 totals 15 residues. The CDR3 spells CASTGTGAGYNEQFF. DNA for the CDR3: TGTGCCAGCACCGGGACAGGGGCGGGCTACAATGAGCAGTTCTTC.

This chain connects TRBV9 to TRBJ2-2; D is tentatively TRBD1 or TRBD2 (5 bases each). Between the trimmed V and J ends, which lost 3 bases and 3 bases, there was a span of 18 bases. This CDR3 spans 17 amino acids. The germline CDR1 and CDR2 sequences are SGDLS and YYNGEE. The CDR3 coding sequence is TGTGCCAGCAGCGCCGGGGCCCAGAGCGGAGACACCGGGGAGCTGTTTTTT. Its translation: CASSAGAQSGDTGELFF.

This chain links TRBV14 with TRBJ2-7; 9 nucleotides align to TRBD2. The CDR3 consists of 16 residues. With V trimmed by 2 bases and J by 2 bases, 7 bases remained unmatched. The germline V gene encodes CDR1 SGHDN and CDR2 FVKESK. CDR3: CASSQTRGRVTYEQYF. The CDR3 bases are TGTGCCAGCAGCCAAACCCGCGGGAGGGTGACCTACGAGCAGTACTTC. Supplemented by reference TRBV14 and TRBJ2-7, the full variable domain reads EAGVTQFPSHSVIEKGQTVTLRCDPISGHDNLYWYRRVMGKEIKFLLHFVKESKQDESGMPNNRFLAERTGGTYSTLKVQPAELEDSGVYFCASSQTRGRVTYEQYFGPGTRLTVT.

V gene TRBV5-1 combines with J gene TRBJ2-7; TRBD2 agrees at 14 bases. The germline V gene encodes CDR1 SGHRS and CDR2 YFSETQ. The CDR3 loop spans 13 amino acids. Trimming at V came to 2 bases and at J to 11 bases, leaving 3 bases not matched to a gene. The CDR3 bases are TGCGCCAGCAGCTTAGGGACTAGCGGGAGTAAGTACTTC. Protein: CASSLGTSGSKYF.

The CDR3 sequence: CASSGMGRGPGEQYF. CDR3 in DNA: TGTGCCAGCAGCGGGATGGGGAGAGGGCCTGGCGAGCAGTACTTC. The chain carries TRBV19 and TRBJ2-7, with 7 bases aligning to TRBD2. This CDR3 has 15 amino acids. J was trimmed by 6 bases and V by 9 bases; bases with no gene match: 17. CDR1 is LNHDA and CDR2 is SQIVND in the germline V gene (reference sequence).

The V call is TRBV28, the J call TRBJ2-4, with 13 nucleotides matching TRBD2. Germline V gene lookup returns CDR1 MDHEN and CDR2 SYDVKM. V lost 7 bases to trimming and J lost 6 bases; unmatched junction nucleotides: 9. CDR3 length: 16 amino acids. The CDR3 DNA reads TGTGCCAGCACTGGACTAGCGGGAGTTTCGCGAAACATTCAGTACTTC. Translating it yields CASTGLAGVSRNIQYF.

The genes are TRBV10-3 and TRBJ1-2; no reliable D call. Between the trimmed V and J ends, which lost 3 bases and 8 bases, there was a span of 16 bases. Germline CDR1 and CDR2: ENHRY and SYGVKD. The CDR3 has 14 residues. The chain's CDR3 is CAISESAAPGGYTF. In nucleotides, the CDR3 is TGTGCCATCAGTGAATCGGCCGCTCCGGGCGGCTACACCTTC.

The chain employs TRBV5-5 and TRBJ2-7; D gene uncertain. Trimming shortened V by 5 bases and J by 3 bases, and 15 bases separated the two germline ends. Per germline, CDR1 SGHKS and CDR2 YYEKEE (reference sequence). The CDR3 consists of 14 residues. The CDR3 reads CASSSTAVGYEQYF. DNA of the CDR3: TGTGCCAGCAGTTCCACGGCTGTGGGCTACGAGCAGTACTTC.

This sequence joins TRBV10-3 and TRBJ2-7, with TRBD1 matching over 7 bases. CDR1 and CDR2 (germline): ENHRY, SYGVKD. The CDR3 consists of 15 residues. The J segment lost 2 bases and the V segment lost 6 bases, leaving 10 bases of the junction unmatched. This CDR3 reads CAIRRTGTVTYEQYF. DNA for the CDR3: TGTGCCATCAGGAGGACCGGGACAGTGACCTACGAGCAGTACTTC.

The V call is TRBV28, the J call TRBJ2-1; 11 bases map to TRBD2. The germline gives CDR1 MDHEN, CDR2 SYDVKM. Unmatched junction bases numbered 14, after V lost 10 bases and J lost 9 bases. The CDR3 is 15 amino acids. The CDR3 DNA follows: TGTGCCACCCTGTTCGGGACTAGCGGTTGGGGTGAGCAGTTCTTC. Translation: CATLFGTSGWGEQFF.

This chain links TRBV7-6 with TRBJ2-7; D gene unclear. Germline V CDR1 and CDR2: SGHVS, FNYEAQ. The CDR3 runs 17 residues. The ends were cut back, 2 bases at V and 7 bases at J, with 24 bases in the middle. The DNA for the CDR3 is TGTGCCAGCAGCTTAAGGCCCCTTAGTCCCCGAATGGGGGAGCAGTACTTC. This codes for CASSLRPLSPRMGEQYF.

The rearrangement uses TRBV7-9 and TRBJ2-5; no definite D call. Germline V gives CDR1 SEHNR, CDR2 FQNEAQ (reference sequence). The CDR3 extends over 15 amino acids. V gave up 0 bases and J gave up 2 bases, with 10 bases separating them. CDR3 nucleotides: TGTGCCAGCAGCTTAGCGTTGGCTCTTCAAGAGACCCAGTACTTC. This translates into CASSLALALQETQYF.

This chain connects TRBV28 to TRBJ1-5, with unresolved D. CDR3 length equals 16 residues. V lost 6 bases and J lost 3, with 18 bases in between. The germline gives CDR1 MDHEN, CDR2 SYDVKM. CDR3 amino acids: CASSPTIGGNNQPQHF. DNA of the CDR3: TGTGCCAGCAGCCCTACAATCGGAGGGAACAATCAGCCCCAGCATTTT.

The rearrangement joins TRBV9 to TRBJ2-3; tentative D call: TRBD2 (5 bases). The V end was cut by 0 bases, the J end by 0 bases, with 14 bases between. CDR1 is SGDLS and CDR2 is YYNGEE in the germline V gene. This CDR3 spans 17 amino acids. CDR3: CASSVEGARTSTDTQYF. In DNA form, the CDR3 reads TGTGCCAGCAGCGTAGAGGGCGCTAGGACTAGCACAGATACGCAGTATTTT.

This clone has a single count. This chain links TRBV28 with TRBJ2-2; no firm D call. Germline values: CDR1 MDHEN, CDR2 SYDVKM. The V end lost 7 bases, the J end lost 0 bases, and 6 bases lay between the germline ends. There are 13 residues in the CDR3. The CDR3 region is CASNPSNTGELFF. The CDR3 bases are TGTGCCAGCAATCCCTCGAACACCGGGGAGCTGTTTTTT. Drawing the rest from reference TRBV28 and TRBJ2-2, the complete variable domain is DVKVTQSSRYLVKRTGEKVFLECVQDMDHENMFWYRQDPGLGLRLIYFSYDVKMKEKGDIPEGYSVSREKKERFSLILESASTNQTSMYLCASNPSNTGELFFGEGSRLTVL.

V usage is TRBV2 and J usage is TRBJ2-5, with D hard to call. V was clipped by 6 bases and J by 4 bases, with 9 bases between them. Germline values: CDR1 SNHLY, CDR2 FYNNEI. The CDR3 covers 12 residues. CDR3: CASSKDVETQYF. Here the CDR3 DNA reads TGTGCCAGCAGCAAGGACGTAGAGACCCAGTACTTC.

V is TRBV5-1 and J is TRBJ2-3, with unresolved D. This CDR3 comprises 14 residues. Trimming stripped 6 bases from V and 4 bases from J, with 15 bases between. Germline values: CDR1 SGHRS, CDR2 YFSETQ. CDR3 amino acids: CASTIPSLPDTQYF. The CDR3 nucleotides are TGCGCCAGCACCATCCCCAGTCTACCAGATACGCAGTATTTT.

This clone was seen a single time. The chain carries TRBV7-9 and TRBJ2-5, with D perhaps assigned TRBD1 or TRBD2 (5 bases each). V was pared by 0 bases and J by 5 bases, with 13 bases between. Germline CDR1 is SEHNR and CDR2 is FQNEAQ (reference sequence). The CDR3 extends over 15 amino acids. The CDR3 spells CASSLAVAWGETQYF. The CDR3 DNA follows: TGTGCCAGCAGCTTAGCGGTCGCCTGGGGGGAGACCCAGTACTTC. The whole variable domain, filled in from reference TRBV7-9 and TRBJ2-5, reads DTGVSQNPRHKITKRGQNVTFRCDPISEHNRLYWYRQTLGQGPEFLTYFQNEAQLEKSRLLSDRFSAERPKGSFSTLEIQRTEQGDSAMYLCASSLAVAWGETQYFGPGTRLLVL.

The chain is built from TRBV7-2 and TRBJ2-2; D may be TRBD1 (5 bases). CDR3 length equals 15 residues. With 2 bases removed from V and 3 bases from J, the gap between germline ends came to 10 bases. Germline CDR1 reads SGHTA; CDR2 reads FQGNSA. The CDR3 nucleotides are TGTGCCAGCAGCTTATTTGGGGCCGACACCGGGGAGCTGTTTTTT. Residues: CASSLFGADTGELFF. Based on the CDR3 plus reference TRBV7-2 and TRBJ2-2, the full variable domain is GAGVSQSPSNKVTEKGKDVELRCDPISGHTALYWYRQSLGQGLEFLIYFQGNSAPDKSGLPSDRFSAERTGGSVSTLTIQRTQQEDSAVYLCASSLFGADTGELFFGEGSRLTVL.

CDR3 in DNA: TGTGCCAGCAGCTTAGCCGGTGCACTAGCTAACGAGCAGTACTTC. Amino acid sequence: CASSLAGALANEQYF. This chain uses TRBV7-2 with TRBJ2-7; D is possibly TRBD2 (6 bases). The CDR3 has 15 amino acids. Germline-derived CDR1 and CDR2 are SGHTA and FQGNSA. The V end lost 0 bases, the J end lost 5 bases, and 14 bases lay between the germline ends.

The chain is built from TRBV28 and TRBJ2-7; TRBD2 matches 12 bases. Per the germline V gene, CDR1 is MDHEN and CDR2 is SYDVKM. After removal of 6 bases from V and 6 bases from J, the junction contained 6 bases not matched to a gene. This CDR3 contains 14 residues. DNA for the CDR3: TGTGCCAGCAGGCGGACTAGCGGGGCCGGCGAGCAGTACTTC. Its protein product is CASRRTSGAGEQYF.

The rearrangement joins TRBV2 to TRBJ2-1, with D uncertain. Germline loops: CDR1 SNHLY, CDR2 FYNNEI. Trimming removed 8 bases from V and 9 bases from J, with 17 bases in between. The CDR3 has 13 amino acids. CDR3 DNA sequence: TGTGCCAGCCGCATGTGGACCGACTCTGAGCAGTTCTTC. Its protein product is CASRMWTDSEQFF.

V and J are TRBV28 and TRBJ1-4; 8 nucleotides align to TRBD1. From germline, CDR1 is MDHEN and CDR2 SYDVKM. The CDR3 spans 13 residues. V lost 10 bases and J lost 10; bases outside the gene matches: 11. DNA for the CDR3: TGTGCCACCACTCTTGGGACAGGCGGAAAACTGTTTTTT. This sequence encodes CATTLGTGGKLFF.

This chain joins TRBV18 and TRBJ1-1; the D is unclear. This CDR3 comprises 14 residues. The ends were cut back, 4 bases at V and 1 base at J, with 10 bases in the middle. Germline-derived CDR1 and CDR2 are KGHSH and LQKENI. CDR3 sequence reads: CASSLGPANTEAFF. DNA of the CDR3: TGTGCCAGCTCACTAGGACCGGCGAACACTGAAGCTTTCTTT.

CDR3 nucleotides: TGTGCCAGCAGTGAAGCGAGGGAGGGACGTTTCTTACTCTCTGGGGCCAACGTCCTGACTTTC. Translated, it gives CASSEAREGRFLLSGANVLTF. The rearrangement uses TRBV6-1 and TRBJ2-6; 7 bases match TRBD2. After removal of 0 bases from V and 0 bases from J, the junction contained 14 bases not matched to a gene. The CDR3 consists of 21 residues. From germline, CDR1 is MNHNS and CDR2 SASEGT.

The CDR3: CASSKPERDSFYEQYF. In nucleotides, the CDR3 is TGTGCCAGCAGCAAGCCCGAACGGGACAGCTTCTACGAGCAGTACTTC. The chain carries TRBV21-1 and TRBJ2-7; the table's D call, TRBD1, has no DNA check behind it. TRBV21-1 is a pseudogene locus. The CDR3 has 16 residues.

The V call is TRBV2, the J call TRBJ1-1; D remains ambiguous. Trimming took off 8 bases at V and 8 bases at J, with 12 bases between the two ends. The CDR3 loop spans 11 amino acids. Germline loops: CDR1 SNHLY, CDR2 FYNNEI. The CDR3 here is CASRRTSEAFF. CDR3 nucleotide sequence: TGTGCCAGCCGCCGGACTTCAGAAGCTTTCTTT. Combining the CDR3 with reference TRBV2 and TRBJ1-1 gives the whole variable domain EPEVTQTPSHQVTQMGQEVILRCVPISNHLYFYWYRQILGQKVEFLVSFYNNEISEKSEIFDDQFSVERPDGSNFTLKIRSTKLEDSAMYFCASRRTSEAFFGQGTRLTVV.

The chain carries TRBV18 and TRBJ2-3; either TRBD1 or TRBD2 may fit D (6 bases each). Looked up from germline, CDR1 is KGHSH and CDR2 is LQKENI. This CDR3 is 15 amino acids long. Deletions cut 4 bases from V and 2 bases from J, with 13 bases between. The CDR3 DNA reads TGTGCCAGCTCACAGGATTGGGGGGCCACAGATACGCAGTATTTT. It is translated as CASSQDWGATDTQYF.

As regards this clone: The same CDR3 can be traced to other DNA sequences in this sample. V is TRBV5-6 and J is TRBJ2-5; D ambiguous. Germline V CDR1 and CDR2: SGHDT, YYEEEE. The CDR3 runs 11 residues. V lost 1 base and J lost 2, with 0 bases in between. CDR3 coding DNA: TGTGCCAGCAGCTTGCAAGAGACCCAGTACTTC. Translation gives CASSLQETQYF.

The chain uses TRBV14 and TRBJ1-1; 11 bases match TRBD1. The CDR3 has 15 amino acids. The V gene's germline CDR1 is SGHDN and CDR2 FVKESK. V lost 4 bases and J lost 3; bases outside the gene matches: 4. As DNA, the CDR3 is TGTGCCAGCAGCCTCCGGACAGGGGGCTACACTGAAGCTTTCTTT. Encoded protein: CASSLRTGGYTEAFF.

J is TRBJ2-1 and V is TRBV7-2, with TRBD2 matching over 10 bases. The V segment lost 5 bases and the J segment 8 bases; nucleotides outside the gene matches: 9. The CDR3 consists of 15 residues. Germline CDR1 and CDR2: SGHTA and FQGNSA. The CDR3 DNA reads TGTGCCAGCAGCAAAGGAGCGGGAGGGCCCTATGAGCAGTTCTTC. It specifies CASSKGAGGPYEQFF.